Listed below are T cell receptor beta chains from one sample, sequenced in a study of T-cell reconstitution after alpha-beta-depleted transplantation in children. One entry per CDR3 protein, called by TCRdb with MiXCR from the PCR reads. This sample has 280,000 or so distinct CDR3 sequences, with approximately 10% found just once. The sequenced sample was peripheral blood, obtained 180 days after TCRalphabeta/CD19-depleted stem cell transplant. The receptor set was obtained from a male patient between 2 and 15 years old who had a stem cell transplant for chronic granulomatous disease, so the T cells may come from the graft donor. The CDR3 runs from the conserved cysteine through the conserved F or W. D genes are given only for firm matches. Part of the rows lack a size; the others show once, few, many or a class for expanded clones.

>NA|TRBJ2-7|TRBV5-1|many
TGCGCCAGCAGCTTAAGTAGTCAGTACGAGCAGTACTTC
CASSLSSQYEQYF
>NA|TRBJ2-7|TRBV4-2|many
TGTGCCAGCAGCCAGGGTAGGGGGGTTAGCTCCTACGAGCAGTACTTC
CASSQGRGVSSYEQYF
>NA|TRBJ2-1|TRBV10-3|many
TGTGCCATCAGTGAGTCGAGAATGGAGCAGTTCTTC
CAISESRMEQFF
>TRBD1|TRBJ2-2|TRBV6-2/TRBV6-3|many
TGTGCCAGCAGTTACCGGGACAGGGGACTCACCGGGGAGCTGTTTTTT
CASSYRDRGLTGELFF
>NA|TRBJ1-5|TRBV12-3/TRBV12-4|many
TGTGCCAGCAGTTTTTGGGGTGTTCAGGGTCGGGGGCAGCCCCAGCATTTT
CASSFWGVQGRGQPQHF
>NA|TRBJ2-5|TRBV27|many
TGTGCCAGCAGTTTATTTCCGCCAGGGACCCAAGAGACCCAGTACTTC
CASSLFPPGTQETQYF
>NA|TRBJ2-2|TRBV11-1|many
TGTGCCAGCAGCTTAGTTTACCCTTACGATTACACCGGGGAGCTGTTTTTT
CASSLVYPYDYTGELFF
>NA|TRBJ2-5|TRBV12-3/TRBV12-4|many
TGTGCCAGCAGTACTCGGGCCTCTGGGACCCAGTACTTC
CASSTRASGTQYF
>NA|TRBJ2-1|TRBV15|many
TGTGCCACCAGCAGGGGGGACGCAAGCTCCTACAATGAGCAGTTCTTC
CATSRGDASSYNEQFF
>NA|TRBJ1-5|TRBV28|once
TGTGCCAGCAGCCCTGGACAGCCCCAGCATTTT
CASSPGQPQHF
>NA|TRBJ2-7|TRBV7-9|many
TGTGCCAGCAGCTTTCACAGCGCCTACGAGCAGTACTTC
CASSFHSAYEQYF
>NA|TRBJ1-6|TRBV12-3/TRBV12-4|few
TGTGCCAGCAGTTTAGCGGATTATTCACCCCTCCACTTT
CASSLADYSPLHF
>TRBD1|TRBJ2-1|TRBV12-3/TRBV12-4|many
TGTGCCAGCAGTGCCGGGACAGGGAGGGCGAATGAGCAGTTCTTC
CASSAGTGRANEQFF
>TRBD2|TRBJ2-5|TRBV9|many
TGTGCCAGCAGCGTAGAGTCAGCGGGAGTTCGAGAGACCCAGTACTTC
CASSVESAGVRETQYF
>TRBD2|TRBJ2-1|TRBV29-1|many
TGCAGCGTTCTTGGACTAGTTTTACGATTGGACGGGTATGAGCAGTTCTTC
CSVLGLVLRLDGYEQFF
>NA|TRBJ2-1|TRBV12-3/TRBV12-4|many
TGTGCCAGCAGTCCAGAGATAAACAATGAGCAGTTCTTC
CASSPEINNEQFF
>TRBD1|TRBJ2-3|TRBV9|NA
TGTGCCAGCACCAGCGGGACAGGGGGTCCAGATACGCAGTATTTT
CASTSGTGGPDTQYF
>NA|TRBJ2-3|TRBV20-1|many
TGCAGTGCTAGGTTGCATTTGGCGCTAGCAAGCACAGATACGCAGTATTTT
CSARLHLALASTDTQYF
>TRBD1|TRBJ1-3|TRBV5-1|many
TGCGCCAGCAGTACGGGACAGGTCTCTGGAAACACCATATATTTT
CASSTGQVSGNTIYF
>TRBD2|TRBJ2-3|TRBV2|NA
TGTGCCTTCTATCCGGGTCAACTAGCGGAGGTTTTTAGCACAGATACGCAGTATTTT
CAFYPGQLAEVFSTDTQYF
>TRBD2|TRBJ2-1|TRBV7-9|many
TGTGCCAGCAGCTCCAGCGGGGGGGGAGGTGAGCAGTTCTTC
CASSSSGGGGEQFF
>NA|TRBJ2-7|TRBV7-2|many
TGTGCCAGCAGCTCGGGGGTCGAGCAGTACTTC
CASSSGVEQYF
>NA|TRBJ2-7|TRBV7-9|many
TGTGCCAGCAGCTTCCCCGGCCGGACCTACGAGCAGTACTTC
CASSFPGRTYEQYF
>NA|TRBJ1-5|TRBV12-3/TRBV12-4|NA
TGTGCCAGCAGTTTAGGCGACAGATATAGCAATCAGCCCCAGCATTTT
CASSLGDRYSNQPQHF
>TRBD2|TRBJ2-5|TRBV5-1|many
TGCGCCAGCAGCCCGACTGGAGTAGCGGGGGGGCGAGAGACCCAGTACTTC
CASSPTGVAGGRETQYF
>NA|TRBJ2-1|TRBV7-9|few
TGTGCCAGCAGCTCCCTCCCGGGAGTTAGGAATGAGCAGTTCTTC
CASSSLPGVRNEQFF
>TRBD2|TRBJ2-3|TRBV5-1|many
TGCGCCAGCAGCTTGATCGCGGGAGTGAGCACAGATACGCAGTATTTT
CASSLIAGVSTDTQYF
>NA|TRBJ2-1|TRBV12-3/TRBV12-4|many
TGTGCCAGCAGTTTAGGTTGGGGAGTCGCGCAGTTCTTC
CASSLGWGVAQFF
>NA|TRBJ2-3|TRBV15|many
TGTGCCACCAGCAGACGATCCGTAGGAGATACGCAGTATTTT
CATSRRSVGDTQYF
>NA|TRBJ2-3|TRBV9|many
TGTGCCAGCAGCGAAGGACCTCCGGCAGATACGCAGTATTTT
CASSEGPPADTQYF
>NA|TRBJ2-2|TRBV6-2/TRBV6-3|many
TGTGCCAGCAGTTACGTGGCGGGGCAGCCCGGATCCGGGGAGCTGTTTTTT
CASSYVAGQPGSGELFF
>NA|TRBJ1-4|TRBV27|many
TGTGCCAGCAGCAGGGACGGTCCTCGGGAAAAACTGTTTTTT
CASSRDGPREKLFF
>NA|TRBJ2-5|TRBV12-3/TRBV12-4|many
TGTGCCAGCAGTTTCGGGCAGGCCGAAGAGACCCAGTACTTC
CASSFGQAEETQYF
>NA|TRBJ2-1|TRBV20-1|many
TGCAGTGCTAGTAGGGGCTCCTACAATGAGCAGTTCTTC
CSASRGSYNEQFF
>NA|TRBJ1-2|TRBV7-2|many
TGTGCCAGCAGCTTAGGGCAGGTTGGGGGCTACACCTTC
CASSLGQVGGYTF
>NA|TRBJ2-1|TRBV28|many
TGTGCCAGCAGTTACGGGAGTGAGCAGTTCTTC
CASSYGSEQFF
>TRBD2|TRBJ2-7|TRBV7-8|many
TGTGCCAGCAGCTCAGACCGGGCACTAGCGGTTTACGAGCAGTACTTC
CASSSDRALAVYEQYF
>TRBD1|TRBJ1-5|TRBV6-1|many
TGTGCCAGCAGTGCTCACAGGGGAGGCAATCAGCCCCAGCATTTT
CASSAHRGGNQPQHF
>TRBD2|TRBJ2-2|TRBV29-1|many
TGCAGCGTTCCCAAACGGGAAGCGGGAGTACATGCCGGGGAGCTGTTTTTT
CSVPKREAGVHAGELFF
>TRBD2|TRBJ2-2|TRBV5-4|many
TGTGCCAGCAGCCTGGGACAGCGGGAGGGCCCCGGGGAGCTGTTTTTT
CASSLGQREGPGELFF
>NA|TRBJ2-5|TRBV20-1|many
TGCAGTGCTAGAGATGGCGTGGGGCAAGAGACCCAGTACTTC
CSARDGVGQETQYF
>NA|TRBJ2-3|TRBV29-1|many
TGCAGCGTTGGGGACACAGATACGCAGTATTTT
CSVGDTDTQYF
>NA|TRBJ2-7|TRBV7-9|many
TGTGCCAGCAGCCCCCTTGGGGGATTTAAGTACGAGCAGTACTTC
CASSPLGGFKYEQYF
>TRBD1|TRBJ2-7|TRBV12-3/TRBV12-4|many
TGTGCCAGCAGTTTAGGTAGCAGGGGGACCTACGAGCAGTACTTC
CASSLGSRGTYEQYF
>NA|TRBJ2-2|TRBV5-1|many
TGCGCCAGCATGTGGAACGACGCGAACACCGGGGAGCTGTTTTTT
CASMWNDANTGELFF
>NA|TRBJ2-3|TRBV11-3|many
TGTGCCAGCAGCCCTCGTGGGGGGTTCGCAGATACGCAGTATTTT
CASSPRGGFADTQYF
>TRBD1|TRBJ2-6|TRBV7-2|many
TGTGCCAGCAGCGACCGACAGGGGACTGGGGCCAACGTCCTGACTTTC
CASSDRQGTGANVLTF
>NA|TRBJ2-7|TRBV28|many
TGTGCCAGCACCTACCCAGGGACCTACGAGCAGTACTTC
CASTYPGTYEQYF
>TRBD2|TRBJ2-1|TRBV29-1|many
TGCAGCGTTGAATCGAGAACTAGCGGGGTAATCAATGAGCAGTTCTTC
CSVESRTSGVINEQFF
>NA|TRBJ2-7|TRBV4-3|many
TGCGCCAGCAGCCAAGGCTCGGTACTCCTCTCCAGCTCCTACGAGCAGTACTTC
CASSQGSVLLSSSYEQYF
>TRBD2|TRBJ2-7|TRBV12-3/TRBV12-4|many
TGTGCCAGCAGTCTCGGAACCGGACTAGCGGGGGGACAATCTTACTTC
CASSLGTGLAGGQSYF
>NA|TRBJ2-1|TRBV15|NA
TGTGCCACCAGCAGGGAAGAGTACAATGAGCAGTTCTTC
CATSREEYNEQFF
>NA|TRBJ2-3|TRBV28|many
TGTGCCAGCAGTCGAGAGGCGGGCATGGGGGATACGCAGTATTTT
CASSREAGMGDTQYF
>NA|TRBJ2-3|TRBV20-1|many
TGCAGTGCTAGGGGGCCACCTAGGCTCGATACGCAGTATTTT
CSARGPPRLDTQYF
>NA|TRBJ2-1|TRBV7-3|many
TGTGCCAGCAGCCCGAGCCTCTTATACAATGAGCAGTTCTTC
CASSPSLLYNEQFF
>NA|TRBJ1-1|TRBV28|many
TGTGCCAGCAGAGTCGACAGCACTGAAGCTTTCTTT
CASRVDSTEAFF
>NA|TRBJ2-7|TRBV27|many
TGTGCCAGCAGTTCTGGGGCCGACTACGAGCAGTACTTC
CASSSGADYEQYF
>NA|TRBJ2-5|TRBV7-3|many
TGTGCCAGCAGCTTCCTGGGATCTGCGGAGACCCAGTACTTC
CASSFLGSAETQYF
>NA|TRBJ2-3|TRBV18|few
TGTGCCAGCTCACCTTTAACGACCGGGGCCACAGATACGCAGTATTTT
CASSPLTTGATDTQYF
>NA|TRBJ2-1|TRBV24-1|many
TGTGCCACCACAAAACGGGCTAGCTCCTACAATGAGCAGTTCTTC
CATTKRASSYNEQFF